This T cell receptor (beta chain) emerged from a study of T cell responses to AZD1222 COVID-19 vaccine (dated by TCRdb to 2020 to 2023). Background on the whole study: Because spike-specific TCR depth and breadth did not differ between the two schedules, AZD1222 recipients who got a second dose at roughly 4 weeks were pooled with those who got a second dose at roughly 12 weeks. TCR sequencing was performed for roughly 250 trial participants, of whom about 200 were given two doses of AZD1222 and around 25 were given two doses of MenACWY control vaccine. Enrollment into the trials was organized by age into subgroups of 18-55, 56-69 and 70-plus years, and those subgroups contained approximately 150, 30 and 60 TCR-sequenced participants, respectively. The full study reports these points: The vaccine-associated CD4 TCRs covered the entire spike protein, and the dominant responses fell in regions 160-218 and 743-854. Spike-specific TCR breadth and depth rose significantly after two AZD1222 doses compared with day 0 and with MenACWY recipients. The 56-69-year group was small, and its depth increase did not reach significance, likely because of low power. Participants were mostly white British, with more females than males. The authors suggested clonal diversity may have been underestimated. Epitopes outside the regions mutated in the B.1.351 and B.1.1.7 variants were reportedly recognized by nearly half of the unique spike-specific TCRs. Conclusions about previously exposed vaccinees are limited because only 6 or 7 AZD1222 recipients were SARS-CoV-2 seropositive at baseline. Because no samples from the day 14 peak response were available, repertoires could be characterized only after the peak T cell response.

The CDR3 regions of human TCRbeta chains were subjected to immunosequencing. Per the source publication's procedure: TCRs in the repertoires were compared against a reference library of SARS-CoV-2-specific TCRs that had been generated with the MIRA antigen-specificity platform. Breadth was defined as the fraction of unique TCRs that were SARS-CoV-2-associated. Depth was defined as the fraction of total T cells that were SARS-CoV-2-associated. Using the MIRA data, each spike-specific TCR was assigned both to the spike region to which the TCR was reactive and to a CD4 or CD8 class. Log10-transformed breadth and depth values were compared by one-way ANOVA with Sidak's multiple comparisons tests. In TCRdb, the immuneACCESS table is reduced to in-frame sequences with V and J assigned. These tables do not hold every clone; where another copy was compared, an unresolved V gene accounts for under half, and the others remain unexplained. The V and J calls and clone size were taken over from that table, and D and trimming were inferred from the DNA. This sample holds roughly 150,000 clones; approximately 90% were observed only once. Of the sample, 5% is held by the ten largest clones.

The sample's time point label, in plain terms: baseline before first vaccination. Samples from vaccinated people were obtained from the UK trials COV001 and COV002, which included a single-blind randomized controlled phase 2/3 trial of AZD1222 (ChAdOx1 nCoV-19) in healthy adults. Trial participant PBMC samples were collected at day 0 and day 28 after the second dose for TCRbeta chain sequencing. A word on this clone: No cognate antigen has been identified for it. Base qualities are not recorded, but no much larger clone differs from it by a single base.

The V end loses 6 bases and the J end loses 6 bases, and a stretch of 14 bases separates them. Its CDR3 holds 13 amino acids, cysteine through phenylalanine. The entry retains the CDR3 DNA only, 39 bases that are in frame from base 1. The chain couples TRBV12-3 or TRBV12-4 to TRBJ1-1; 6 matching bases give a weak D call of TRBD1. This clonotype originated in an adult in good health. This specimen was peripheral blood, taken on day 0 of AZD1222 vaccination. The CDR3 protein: CASRNQGRPEAFF. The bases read TGTGCCAGCAGAAATCAGGGGCGACCTGAAGCTTTCTTT.